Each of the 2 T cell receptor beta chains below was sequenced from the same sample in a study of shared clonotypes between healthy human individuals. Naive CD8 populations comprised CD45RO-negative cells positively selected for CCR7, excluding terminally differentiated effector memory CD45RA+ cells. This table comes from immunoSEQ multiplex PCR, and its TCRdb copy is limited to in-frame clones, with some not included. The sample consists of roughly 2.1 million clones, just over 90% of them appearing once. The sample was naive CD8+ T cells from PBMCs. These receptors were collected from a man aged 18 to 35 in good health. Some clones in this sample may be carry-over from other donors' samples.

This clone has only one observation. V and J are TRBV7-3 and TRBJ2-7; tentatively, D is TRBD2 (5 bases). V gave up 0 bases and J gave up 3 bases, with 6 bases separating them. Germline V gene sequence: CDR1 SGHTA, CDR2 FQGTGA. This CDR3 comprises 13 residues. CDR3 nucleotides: TGTGCCAGCAGCTTAACTCGGGACTACGAGCAGTACTTC. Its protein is CASSLTRDYEQYF.

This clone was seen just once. This chain's CDR3 is CASSLSRRAPDTQYF. The CDR3 region has the DNA TGTGCCAGCAGTTTATCTAGGAGGGCCCCAGATACGCAGTATTTT. This rearrangement joins TRBV28 to TRBJ2-3; possibly TRBD2 for D (6 bases). Germline V gene lookup returns CDR1 MDHEN and CDR2 SYDVKM. V gave up 1 base and J gave up 4 bases, with 12 bases separating them. The CDR3 is made up of 15 amino acids.